The rows below give T cell receptor beta chains drawn from one sample of a study of T cell responses to AZD1222 COVID-19 vaccine. TCRdb keeps only in-frame clones here, not all; method: immunoSEQ multiplex PCR. The sample has 150,000 to 200,000 clones; 91% are singletons. Sequenced material: peripheral blood, taken on day 0 of AZD1222 vaccination. Every receptor here comes from an adult in good health. The conserved cysteine and the conserved F or W are not part of the CDR3 here. Fields, in order: D gene, J gene, V gene, CDR3 protein. A D gene is named only where the DNA matches it firmly.

. | TRBJ1-3 | TRBV4-2 | ASSQGRQASGNTIY
TRBD1 | TRBJ2-7 | TRBV7-3 | ASSLRGQGLAGSYEQY
. | TRBJ2-1 | TRBV27 | ASSLNPGEGGSSYNEQF
TRBD1 | TRBJ1-1 | TRBV11-2 | ASNRQGPSTEAF
. | TRBJ2-5 | TRBV11-2 | ASSHPGTGQETQY
. | TRBJ2-3 | TRBV28 | ASSLGGALRTDTQY
TRBD2 | TRBJ2-3 | TRBV7-2 | ASSPRAGGRADTQY
TRBD2 | TRBJ2-5 | TRBV7-9 | ASSQGSSGRQETQY
TRBD2 | TRBJ2-3 | TRBV28 | ASSLFSGIGTDTQY
. | TRBJ2-1 | TRBV4-1 | ASSQEAGAFNEQF
TRBD2 | TRBJ2-7 | TRBV28 | ASTTSGGAGEQY
. | TRBJ1-2 | TRBV5-4 | ASSWRASQGRYT
. | TRBJ1-1 | TRBV10-1 | ASSRTGNTEAF
. | TRBJ2-7 | TRBV3-1/TRBV3-2 | ASSQELAASEQY
TRBD1 | TRBJ1-1 | TRBV5-1 | ASSLGQGAQAF
TRBD2 | TRBJ2-1 | TRBV11-3 | ASSLALAGEGNEQF
. | TRBJ1-5 | TRBV19 | ASQHQQGQPQH
. | TRBJ1-2 | TRBV11-2 | ASSLEGQDLNYGYT
. | TRBJ1-2 | TRBV28 | AAHRDGYT
. | TRBJ2-4 | TRBV18 | ASSPQTEAYIQY
. | TRBJ2-7 | TRBV28 | ASTAGRRAEQY
. | TRBJ2-2 | TRBV30 | AWNHQRTGELF
. | TRBJ2-7 | TRBV5-4 | ASSLAMGTISYEQY
. | TRBJ1-1 | TRBV28 | ASSLSVGHTEAF
. | TRBJ1-6 | TRBV1 | TSIREAGQWGNSPLH
. | TRBJ1-2 | TRBV5-5 | ASSHDGFYGYT
. | TRBJ1-1 | TRBV28 | ASSFEVLKNTEAF
. | TRBJ1-5 | TRBV5-8 | ASSFGSGAYSNQPQH
TRBD2 | TRBJ2-5 | TRBV4-1 | ASSRKTSGRGQGRQETQY
. | TRBJ2-6 | TRBV7-3 | ASSDSGANVLT
. | TRBJ2-3 | TRBV28 | ASSSQNPPPDTQY
. | TRBJ1-6 | TRBV5-4 | ASSLAGASSYNSPLH
. | TRBJ2-7 | TRBV5-1 | ASSLGDGDYEQY
. | TRBJ2-7 | TRBV7-3 | ASSFGRAYEQY
. | TRBJ1-2 | TRBV28 | ASTPGRGRIRYGYT
TRBD2 | TRBJ2-1 | TRBV19 | ASSIGRWAGGPSNEQF
. | TRBJ2-1 | TRBV13 | ASSLGSIQQF
. | TRBJ1-6 | TRBV11-3 | ASSLRGAGTSPLH
. | TRBJ1-1 | TRBV14 | ASSQATPRPRNTEAF
. | TRBJ1-2 | TRBV28 | ASGERNYGYT
. | TRBJ1-5 | TRBV29-1 | SVGDQPNQPQH
. | TRBJ1-2 | TRBV7-3 | ASSPTRETGYT
. | TRBJ2-1 | TRBV27 | ASSYEGSYNEQF
TRBD2 | TRBJ2-3 | TRBV3-1/TRBV3-2 | ASSPTSGRKTDTQY
TRBD1 | TRBJ1-5 | TRBV7-2 | ASSWGQGDQPQH
TRBD1 | TRBJ1-5 | TRBV9 | ASSPTGGYQPQH